This T cell receptor beta chain was sequenced during a study of T cells in localized non-small cell lung cancer. Study observations and caveats: T cell clonality was highest in uninvolved adjacent lung, above tumor.

Comment on this clone: Its antigen remains unidentified.

Sequencing was performed with immunoSEQ multiplex PCR; in TCRdb, only in-frame clones are kept and a portion is missing. The sample lists 13,000 to 15,000 clones, roughly nine tenths occurring once. Sequencing used peripheral blood mononuclear cells, obtained before any cancer treatment. This clonotype was sampled from a man between 35 and 75 years old with stage III lung adenocarcinoma.

The CDR3 DNA follows: TGTGCCAGCAGCCGGGGAGGGTTCCGGGACCGCGCCCGGGCCCCTAATGAAAAACTGTTTTTT. Translated: CASSRGGFRDRARAPNEKLFF. The chain joins TRBV4-2 to TRBJ1-4, with D perhaps matching TRBD1 (5 bases). The CDR3 length is 21 residues. Trimming took off 4 bases at V and 3 bases at J, with 30 bases between the two ends. Germline V gene data show CDR1 as LGHNA and CDR2 as YNFKEQ.